Following are 18 T cell receptor beta chains from one sample sequenced in a study of tumor and adjacent non-tumor tissue in lung cancer. A modified ARM-PCR protocol with three rounds of nested PCR amplified TCRbeta. A single record per CDR3 protein comes from TCRdb applying MiXCR to the multiplex PCR reads. The profile shows just over 200,000 distinct CDR3 sequences, about 76% of them singletons. This sample's RNA came from whole unsorted tissue. The sample consisted of lung tumor tissue. The receptors originated from a man in his fifties or sixties with non-small cell lung cancer.

On this clonotype itself: A single base separates this from a much larger clone, so it may be a read error. The genes are TRBV6-6 and TRBJ2-4; D not certain. This CDR3 comprises 15 residues. V lost 5 bases, J lost 1 base, and 12 bases lay in between. Per germline, CDR1 MNHNY and CDR2 SVGAGI (reference sequence). The CDR3 region has the DNA TGTGCCAGCAGTCTCCGACAAAGTGCCAAAAACATTCAGTACTTC. It yields the protein CASSLRQSAKNIQYF.

This clonotype appeared many times. This chain uses TRBV7-9 with TRBJ2-3; TRBD2 matches at 9 bases. Germline values: CDR1 SEHNR, CDR2 FQNEAQ (reference sequence). The junction had 5 bases not matched to a gene; V was cut back by 3 bases and J by 1 base. CDR3 length equals 16 residues. The CDR3 loop reads CASSFSLAGRTDTQYF. For the CDR3, the DNA is TGTGCCAGCAGCTTTTCCCTAGCGGGACGCACAGATACGCAGTATTTT.

Details on this clonotype: An end of the junction does not agree with germline; a read error may underlie this. The CDR3 DNA sequence: TGTGCCACCACCGAAGGACTAGCGGCAAACACTCAGTACTTC. It translates to CATTEGLAANTQYF. V usage is TRBV6-1 and J usage is TRBJ2-4, with TRBD2 matching 10 bases. The CDR3 length is 14 residues. Germline CDR1 and CDR2: MNHNS and SASEGT.

V gene TRBV10-1 combines with J gene TRBJ2-1; TRBD2 matches at 7 bases. Germline loops: CDR1 WNHNN, CDR2 SYGVQD (reference sequence). CDR3 size: 15 residues. With 5 bases clipped from V and 6 bases from J, the junction kept 10 bases outside the gene matches. CDR3 residues: CASSSSFGGGNEQFF. CDR3 in DNA: TGCGCCAGCAGTTCGAGTTTTGGCGGGGGCAATGAGCAGTTCTTC.

Remarks on this clonotype: A read error may be the cause here, since a much bigger clone is one base away. The J gene is TRBJ2-7, the V gene TRBV20-1, with TRBD2 matching 10 bases. Germline V lookup: CDR1 DFQATT, CDR2 SNEGSKA (reference sequence). Germline trimming cut 7 bases from V and 5 bases from J; bases unmatched to any gene: 8. CDR3 length: 13 amino acids. CDR3 protein: CSVRKRGGNEQYF. As DNA, the CDR3 is TGCAGTGTTAGGAAGCGGGGGGGCAACGAGCAGTACTTC.

In regard to this clonotype: This likely comes from a read error, as the CDR3 has no conserved phenylalanine or tryptophan at its end. This rearrangement joins TRBV12-3 or TRBV12-4 to TRBJ2-7; 10 bases are a match to TRBD2. The length of the CDR3 is 15 residues. In nucleotides, the CDR3 is TGTGCTAGCAGTCCTAGCGGGAGTAGTACCTACGAGCAGTACCTC. Translation gives CASSPSGSSTYEQYL.

Regarding this clonotype: The conserved final phenylalanine or tryptophan is absent from the CDR3, which likely points to a read error. This chain's CDR3 is CASSPEGTGQGLYEQYI. As DNA, the CDR3 is TGTGCCAGCAGTCCAGAGGGGACCGGACAGGGACTATACGAGCAGTACATC. V usage is TRBV11-3 and J usage is TRBJ2-7; tentative D call: TRBD1 (8 bases). Germline V gene lookup returns CDR1 SGHNT and CDR2 YENEEA. Trimming removed 6 bases at V and 4 bases at J, with 25 bases between. CDR3 length equals 17 residues.

J is TRBJ1-5 and V is TRBV4-1, with D unresolved. Germline V gene lookup returns CDR1 MGHRA and CDR2 YSYEKL. This CDR3 has 17 amino acids. CDR3 sequence reads: CVGSQDPGGVPFQPQHF. The CDR3 coding sequence is TGCGTCGGCAGCCAAGACCCCGGCGGGGTTCCGTTTCAGCCCCAGCATTTT.

This clonotype was counted only a few times. The chain combines TRBV4-1 with TRBJ1-6; maybe TRBD1 (6 bases). Per the germline V gene, CDR1 is MGHRA and CDR2 is YSYEKL. The CDR3 loop spans 18 amino acids. V shed 2 bases and J shed 8 bases, with 22 bases lying between them. This CDR3 is CASSQPIGTQGSDSPLHF. The CDR3 bases are TGCGCCAGCAGCCAACCGATTGGAACACAGGGAAGCGATTCACCCCTCCACTTT.

In regard to this clonotype: A much larger clone is a single base away; this may be a read error. The chain combines TRBV4-2 with TRBJ2-3, with D hard to call. The germline V gene encodes CDR1 LGHNA and CDR2 YNFKEQ. CDR3 length: 14 residues. V lost 0 bases to trimming and J lost 5 bases, with 9 bases between them. The DNA for the CDR3 is TGTGCCAGCAGCCAAGATAGGACCATAGATACGCAGTATTTT. Translation: CASSQDRTIDTQYF.

Details on this clonotype: A read error may explain this, as a much larger clone is one base away. The chain combines TRBV4-2 with TRBJ1-4; D gene uncertain. The CDR3 covers 16 residues. Germline V gives CDR1 LGHNA, CDR2 YNFKEQ. The CDR3, as DNA: TGTGCCAGAAGCCAAGATCGGGAAGGTGGGTTGGGAAAACTGTTTTTT. This codes for CARSQDREGGLGKLFF.

On this clonotype: The missing conserved phenylalanine or tryptophan at the end of this CDR3 makes a read error likely. The genes are TRBV6-2 or TRBV6-3 and TRBJ2-1; D not certain. Per germline, CDR1 MNHEY and CDR2 SVGEGT. CDR3 length equals 12 residues. V shed 6 bases and J shed 5 bases, with 8 bases lying between them. The CDR3 DNA reads TGTGCCAGCAGCCAGTCCCACAATGAGCAGTTCATC. It specifies CASSQSHNEQFI.

At least ten counts were recorded for this clonotype. This sequence joins TRBV11-3 and TRBJ2-3, with unresolved D. The CDR3 length is 12 residues. The germline V gene has CDR1 SGHNT and CDR2 YENEEA. V shed 5 bases and J shed 5 bases, with 8 bases lying between them. The DNA of the CDR3 is TGTGCCAGCAGCCCTTTAGGAGATACGCAGTATTTT. Protein: CASSPLGDTQYF.

In regard to this clonotype: The conserved final phenylalanine or tryptophan is absent from the CDR3, which likely points to a read error. The CDR3 region has the DNA TGCGCCAGCATCCCGAGACTAGCACCAGATACGCAGTATTCT. It encodes CASIPRLAPDTQYS. The V gene is TRBV10-2, the J gene TRBJ2-3; 7 bases match TRBD2. Germline V gene sequence: CDR1 WSHSY, CDR2 SAAADI. The ends lost 7 bases at V and 4 bases at J; junction bases unmatched: 8. The CDR3 runs 14 residues.

A remark on this clonotype: A read error may account for a junction end that differs from germline. The chain uses TRBV20-1 and TRBJ1-1, with 7 nucleotides matching TRBD1. Germline V gene lookup returns CDR1 DFQATT and CDR2 SNEGSKA (reference sequence). The CDR3 has 13 residues. This CDR3 reads CSSRHTGDTEAFF. Here the CDR3 DNA reads TGCAGTTCTAGACATACAGGGGACACTGAAGCTTTCTTT.

CDR3 in amino acids: CSGFTTGELFF. The CDR3 nucleotides read TGCAGCGGGTTTACCACCGGGGAGCTGTTTTTT. The chain recombines TRBV29-1 with TRBJ2-2; D not certain. Trimming took 7 bases from V and 4 from J, leaving 7 bases between them. Germline V gene sequence: CDR1 SQVTM, CDR2 ANQGSEA. The CDR3 runs 11 residues.

As for this clonotype: A junction end diverges from the germline sequence, so it may reflect a read error. The chain's CDR3 is CTWKNGQGVYEQYF. Written as DNA, the CDR3 is TGTACCTGGAAGAACGGACAGGGGGTCTACGAGCAGTACTTC. This chain connects TRBV30 to TRBJ2-7; 10 positions agree with TRBD1. Germline V CDR1 and CDR2: GTSNPN, SVGIG (reference sequence). This CDR3 spans 14 amino acids.

There are many counts of this clonotype. The rearrangement links TRBV4-3 to TRBJ2-2; D unclear. The CDR3 has 16 amino acids. V was clipped by 0 bases and J by 4 bases, with 12 bases between them. Germline lookup yields CDR1 LGHNA and CDR2 YSLEER. The CDR3 DNA reads TGCGCCAGCAGCCAAGAGCAGTCACATTCCACCGGGGAGCTGTTTTTT. This encodes CASSQEQSHSTGELFF.